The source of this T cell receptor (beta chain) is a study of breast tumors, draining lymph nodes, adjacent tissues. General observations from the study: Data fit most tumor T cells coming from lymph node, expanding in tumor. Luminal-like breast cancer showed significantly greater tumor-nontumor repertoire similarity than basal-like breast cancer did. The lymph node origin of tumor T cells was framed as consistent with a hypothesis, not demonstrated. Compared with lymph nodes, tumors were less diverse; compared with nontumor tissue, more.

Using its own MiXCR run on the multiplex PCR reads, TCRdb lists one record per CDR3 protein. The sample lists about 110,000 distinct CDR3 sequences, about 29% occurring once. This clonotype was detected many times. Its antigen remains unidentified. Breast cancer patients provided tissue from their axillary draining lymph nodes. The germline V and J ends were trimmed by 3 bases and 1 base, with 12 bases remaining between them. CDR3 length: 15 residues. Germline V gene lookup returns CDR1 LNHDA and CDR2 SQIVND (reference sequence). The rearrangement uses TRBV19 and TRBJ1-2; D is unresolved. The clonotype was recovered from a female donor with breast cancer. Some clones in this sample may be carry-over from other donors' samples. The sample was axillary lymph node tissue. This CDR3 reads CASSIVTRNNYGYTF. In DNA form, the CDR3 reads TGTGCCAGTAGTATTGTAACCAGGAATAACTATGGCTACACCTTC.